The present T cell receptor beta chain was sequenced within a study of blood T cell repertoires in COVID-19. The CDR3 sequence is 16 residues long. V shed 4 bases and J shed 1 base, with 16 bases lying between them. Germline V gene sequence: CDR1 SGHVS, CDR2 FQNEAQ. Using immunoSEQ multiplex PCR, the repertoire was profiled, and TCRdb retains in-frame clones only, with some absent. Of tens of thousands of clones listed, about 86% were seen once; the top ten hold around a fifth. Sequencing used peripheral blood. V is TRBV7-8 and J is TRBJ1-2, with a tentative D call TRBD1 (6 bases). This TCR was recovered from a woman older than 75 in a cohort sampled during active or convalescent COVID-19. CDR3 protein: CASSYKTGTYNYGYTF. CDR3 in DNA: TGTGCCAGCAGCTACAAGACCGGGACATATAACTATGGCTACACCTTC. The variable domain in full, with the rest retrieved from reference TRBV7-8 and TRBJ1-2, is GAGVSQSPRYKVAKRGQDVALRCDPISGHVSLFWYQQALGQGPEFLTYFQNEAQLDKSGLPSDRFFAERPEGSVSTLKIQRTQQEDSAVYLCASSYKTGTYNYGYTFGSGTRLTVV.